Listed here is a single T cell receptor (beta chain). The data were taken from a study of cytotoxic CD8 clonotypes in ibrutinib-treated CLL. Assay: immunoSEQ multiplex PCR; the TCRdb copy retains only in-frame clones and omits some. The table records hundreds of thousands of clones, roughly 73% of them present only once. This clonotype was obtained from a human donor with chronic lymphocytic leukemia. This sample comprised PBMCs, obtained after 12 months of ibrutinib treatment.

CDR3 residues: CAWRQANTEAFF. Written as DNA, the CDR3 is TGTGCCTGGAGACAGGCGAACACTGAAGCTTTCTTT. This chain connects TRBV30 to TRBJ1-1; tentative D call: TRBD1 (5 bases). Germline loops: CDR1 GTSNPN, CDR2 SVGIG (reference sequence). This CDR3 has 12 residues. V lost 3 bases, J lost 1 base, and 6 bases lay in between. Using reference TRBV30 and TRBJ1-1 for the parts outside the CDR3, the full variable domain is SQTIHQWPATLVQPVGSPLSLECTVEGTSNPNLYWYRQAAGRGLQLLFYSVGIGQISSEVPQNLSASRPQDRQFILSSKKLLLSDSGFYLCAWRQANTEAFFGQGTRLTVV.